Sequencing of this T cell receptor (beta chain) was carried out in a study of T cell changes during pregnancy in multiple sclerosis. With V trimmed by 1 base and J by 2 bases, 5 bases remained unmatched. This CDR3 spans 15 amino acids. The germline V gene encodes CDR1 LNHNV and CDR2 YYDKDF (reference sequence). TCRdb's table, derived via immunoSEQ multiplex PCR, lists solely in-frame clones and lacks some. The sample consists of roughly 30,000 clones, roughly 91% of them appearing once. The receptor was isolated from a female donor with multiple sclerosis, enrolled in a pregnancy study. The sequencing used CD4+ T cells from peripheral blood mononuclear cells, collected in the second trimester of pregnancy. The rearrangement uses TRBV15 and TRBJ2-7; TRBD1 matches 7 bases. The CDR3 region is CATSRGRDRAYEQYF. CDR3 coding DNA: TGTGCCACCAGCAGAGGAAGGGACAGAGCCTACGAGCAGTACTTC.